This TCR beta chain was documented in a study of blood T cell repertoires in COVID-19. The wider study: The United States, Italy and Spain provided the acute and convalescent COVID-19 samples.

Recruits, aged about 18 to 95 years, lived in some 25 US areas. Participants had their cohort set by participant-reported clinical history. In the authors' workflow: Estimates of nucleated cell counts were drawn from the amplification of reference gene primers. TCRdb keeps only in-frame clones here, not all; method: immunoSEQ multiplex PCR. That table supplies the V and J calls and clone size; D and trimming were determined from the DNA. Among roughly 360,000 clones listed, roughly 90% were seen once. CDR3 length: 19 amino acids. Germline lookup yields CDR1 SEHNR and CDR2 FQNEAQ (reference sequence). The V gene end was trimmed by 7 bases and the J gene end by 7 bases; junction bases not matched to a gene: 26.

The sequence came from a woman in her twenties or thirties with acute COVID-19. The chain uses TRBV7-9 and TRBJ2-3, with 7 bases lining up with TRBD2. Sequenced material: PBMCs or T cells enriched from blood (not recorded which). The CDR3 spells CASNRRTPPAGTIINTQYF. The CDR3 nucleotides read TGTGCCAGCAACCGCCGAACCCCGCCCGCCGGGACTATCATAAATACGCAGTATTTT.